The rows below give T cell receptor beta chains drawn from one sample of a study of vaccination and CD4 T cells after COVID-19. TCRdb reanalysed the PCR reads using MiXCR and keeps one entry per CDR3 protein. The table includes around 26,000 distinct CDR3 sequences, 40% to 55% detected once. Their specific antigens are unknown. The sample here was CD4+ T cells from blood, cultured in vitro, taken before SARS-CoV-2 vaccination. Source of these receptors: a human donor who received a COVID-19 vaccine. Both conserved end residues are part of each CDR3. A D gene is named only where the DNA matches it firmly. Some rows have no size entry. The others give once, few or many, or a class for an expanded clone.

D	V	J	size	CDR3	DNA
TRBD1	TRBV12-3/TRBV12-4	TRBJ1-6	few	CASSLRGTGVASGPLHF	TGTGCCAGCAGTTTAAGGGGGACAGGTGTGGCATCTGGACCCCTCCACTTT
TRBD1	TRBV3-1	TRBJ1-6	few	CASSQAQGVNSPLHF	TGTGCCAGCAGCCAAGCACAGGGGGTAAATTCACCCCTCCACTTT
TRBD1	TRBV7-9	TRBJ1-1	few	CASSRNYRGNRKDTEAFF	TGTGCCAGCAGCAGAAACTACAGGGGAAATCGTAAGGACACTGAAGCTTTCTTT
.	TRBV12-3/TRBV12-4	TRBJ1-2	once	CASRLAGANYGYTF	TGTGCCAGCAGGCTGGCGGGGGCTAACTATGGCTACACCTTC
.	TRBV7-3	TRBJ2-3	.	CASSLTGGLSTDTQYF	TGTGCCAGCAGCTTAACCGGGGGACTTAGCACAGATACGCAGTATTTT
.	TRBV5-1	TRBJ2-3	once	CASSLGQSSDTQYF	TGCGCCAGCAGCTTGGGACAGTCATCAGATACGCAGTATTTT
.	TRBV19	TRBJ1-2	.	CATQTGIEYGYTF	TGTGCCACCCAAACAGGGATTGAATATGGCTACACCTTC
.	TRBV24-1	TRBJ2-5	.	CATSGRVQETQYF	TGTGCCACCAGTGGCAGGGTCCAAGAGACCCAGTACTTC
TRBD2	TRBV6-2/TRBV6-3	TRBJ2-1	.	CAALGTSGGAPLF	TGTGCAGCACTCGGGACTAGCGGGGGGGCCCCGCTCTTC
.	TRBV7-9	TRBJ1-1	few	CASSLEGGGPIF	TGTGCCAGCAGCTTAGAGGGGGGAGGCCCTATCTTT
.	TRBV7-2	TRBJ2-2	few	CASSFYGGRTGELFF	TGTGCCAGCAGCTTCTACGGGGGAAGGACCGGGGAGCTGTTTTTT
TRBD1	TRBV19	TRBJ2-7	few	CASTPQGAREQYF	TGTGCCAGTACCCCACAGGGGGCGAGGGAGCAGTACTTC
.	TRBV24-1	TRBJ2-1	.	CATSLGQGISNEQFF	TGTGCCACCTCGCTCGGCCAGGGGATTTCGAATGAGCAGTTCTTC
TRBD2	TRBV7-2	TRBJ2-1	.	CASSRLAGDGYEQFF	TGTGCCAGCAGCAGACTAGCGGGGGATGGCTATGAGCAGTTCTTC
.	TRBV6-1	TRBJ1-3	.	CASLNVQGSGNTIYF	TGTGCCAGCCTAAACGTACAGGGTTCTGGAAACACCATATATTTT
.	TRBV5-1	TRBJ1-2	.	CASSLSTEAVGYTF	TGCGCCAGCAGCTTATCGACAGAGGCGGTTGGCTACACCTTC
.	TRBV6-1	TRBJ1-1	.	CASSEAPLTGNTEAFF	TGTGCCAGCAGTGAAGCGCCCTTGACAGGTAACACTGAAGCTTTCTTT
.	TRBV7-7	TRBJ2-7	.	CASSDHTGKQYF	TGTGCCAGCAGCGACCACACGGGAAAGCAGTACTTC
TRBD1	TRBV9	TRBJ1-3	.	CASSNRDRAGNTIYF	TGTGCCAGCAGCAACCGGGACAGGGCTGGAAACACCATATATTTT
.	TRBV19	TRBJ1-1	once	CASSIKGNTEAFF	TGTGCCAGTAGTATCAAAGGGAACACTGAAGCTTTCTTT
.	TRBV6-1	TRBJ1-4	few	CASKLLEKLFF	TGTGCCAGCAAATTATTGGAAAAACTGTTTTTT
TRBD2	TRBV6-2/TRBV6-3	TRBJ2-1	.	CASSYPGTRDNEQFF	TGTGCCAGCAGTTACCCCGGGACTAGGGACAATGAGCAGTTCTTC
.	TRBV5-4	TRBJ1-3	once	CASSLARGRESGNTIYF	TGTGCCAGCAGCTTGGCACGAGGCAGGGAGTCCGGAAACACCATATATTTT
.	TRBV6-1	TRBJ2-1	.	CASSEVGRTYNEQFF	TGTGCCAGCAGTGAAGTGGGGAGGACCTACAATGAGCAGTTCTTC
.	TRBV21-1	TRBJ1-1	.	CASSLLSRGPNTEAFF	TGTGCCAGCAGTCTTCTCAGCAGGGGGCCGAACACTGAAGCTTTCTTT
TRBD1	TRBV7-8	TRBJ1-6	.	CASSRYRGRNSPLHF	TGTGCCAGCAGCCGATACAGGGGGCGGAATTCACCCCTCCACTTT
.	TRBV12-3/TRBV12-4	TRBJ1-2	.	CASSLHSWYGYTF	TGTGCCAGCAGTTTACACAGTTGGTATGGCTACACCTTC
.	TRBV18	TRBJ1-2	.	CASSPRDNYGYTF	TGTGCCAGCTCACCACGGGACAACTATGGCTACACCTTC
TRBD1	TRBV6-1	TRBJ1-2	.	CASRQTVTGGGSDGYTF	TGTGCCAGCAGACAGACCGTGACAGGGGGCGGTTCCGATGGCTACACCTTC
TRBD1	TRBV5-1	TRBJ1-6	once	CASSSLPGQENSPLHF	TGCGCCAGCAGCTCCCTGCCGGGACAGGAAAATTCACCCCTCCACTTT
TRBD1	TRBV30	TRBJ1-2	.	CAWRGQAPGGYTF	TGTGCCTGGAGGGGACAGGCGCCGGGAGGCTACACCTTC
TRBD2	TRBV6-2/TRBV6-3	TRBJ2-3	few	CASRIAGGTDTQYF	TGTGCCAGCAGAATAGCGGGGGGCACAGATACGCAGTATTTT
.	TRBV12-3/TRBV12-4	TRBJ2-5	.	CASSLRVQTQYF	TGTGCCAGCAGTTTAAGAGTGCAGACCCAGTACTTC
.	TRBV7-2	TRBJ1-4	.	CASSLGGITNEKLFF	TGTGCCAGCAGCCTCGGTGGGATAACTAATGAAAAACTGTTTTTT
TRBD1	TRBV19	TRBJ1-5	.	CASSIMTGGDQPQHF	TGTGCCAGTAGTATTATGACAGGGGGAGATCAGCCCCAGCATTTT